Sequencing of this T cell receptor (beta chain) was carried out in a study of CD8 T cells in Susac syndrome. After extraction with the RNeasy kit, about 0.5 to 1 ug of the RNA was reverse transcribed using random hexamers. TCRdb ran MiXCR on the immunoSEQ multiplex PCR reads and lists one entry per CDR3 protein. The table includes 150,000 to 250,000 distinct CDR3 sequences, roughly 95% detected once. The sequenced sample was CD4+ T cells from PBMCs. The clonotype was recovered from a human donor with multiple sclerosis.

CDR3 in amino acids: CASSAYRGTEAFF. In DNA, the CDR3 is TGTGCCAGCAGTGCCTACAGAGGGACTGAAGCTTTCTTT. V and J are TRBV27 and TRBJ1-1; D call uncertain. CDR1 and CDR2 from the germline V gene are MNHEY and SMNVEV (reference sequence). V was trimmed by 5 bases and J by 5 bases, leaving 12 bases between them. The CDR3 loop spans 13 amino acids.